These T cell receptor beta chains were read from a single sample in a study of patients and donors after allogeneic stem cell transplantation. From the RT-PCR reads, TCRdb called clonotypes with MiXCR, one entry per CDR3 protein. The sample consists of about 90,000 distinct CDR3 sequences, under 50% of them appearing once. The sample was blood, either unsorted or a sorted T cell fraction (not recorded which). These receptors all stem from a human donor who was either an allogeneic HSCT recipient or a stem cell or donor lymphocyte infusion donor (not recorded which). It is not recorded whose cells these are; they may come from a transplant donor. Each CDR3 is given with its conserved first and last residue. A D gene is named only where the DNA matches it firmly. Expanded clones get a size class; other rows say once, few or many, or leave the size out.

CDR3 length	J gene	D gene	V gene	clone size	CDR3 DNA	CDR3 protein
15	TRBJ1-2	TRBD1	TRBV5-1	-	TGCGCCAGCAGCTTGCGGACAGGGGGAAGCTATGGCTACACCTTC	CASSLRTGGSYGYTF
12	TRBJ1-6	-	TRBV28	-	TGTGCCAGCCGCAGGGTTTTTCTCCCCCTCCACTTT	CASRRVFLPLHF
13	TRBJ2-5	-	TRBV2	-	TGTGCCAGCAGTCTTTCCATCGTAAAGACCCAGTACTTC	CASSLSIVKTQYF
13	TRBJ2-5	-	TRBV29-1	-	TGCAGCGTCGAAGGGCAGGTCCGGGAGACCCAGTACTTC	CSVEGQVRETQYF
16	TRBJ1-1	-	TRBV4-3	-	TGCGCCAGCAGCCAAGTCGAAGGGGGGACCAACACTGAAGCTTTCTTT	CASSQVEGGTNTEAFF
17	TRBJ1-5	-	TRBV5-1	-	TGCGCCAGCAGCGCAAAAGGGCCTCGGGAGGGCAATCAGCCCCAGCATTTT	CASSAKGPREGNQPQHF
15	TRBJ1-2	-	TRBV4-3	few	TGCGCCAGCAGCCAAGAGAACAGACTGTACTATGGCTACACCTTC	CASSQENRLYYGYTF
12	TRBJ1-5	-	TRBV6-2/TRBV6-3	once	TGTGCCAGCAGTTACCAGAATCAGCCCCAGCATTTT	CASSYQNQPQHF
13	TRBJ1-1	-	TRBV29-1	-	TGCAGCGTCCGGGACGGTTTGGGCACTGAAGCTTTCTTT	CSVRDGLGTEAFF
15	TRBJ1-2	-	TRBV2	few	TGTGCCAGCAGTGAAATAATCGGGGCTAACTATGGCTACACCTTC	CASSEIIGANYGYTF
16	TRBJ1-5	TRBD1	TRBV24-1	-	TGTGCCACCAGGGAGACAGGGTTCTGGATCAATCAGCCCCAGCATTTT	CATRETGFWINQPQHF
15	TRBJ2-2	-	TRBV29-1	-	TGCAGCGTTGTCGCAGCGGAGGAGTCCACCGGGGAGCTGTTTTTT	CSVVAAEESTGELFF
14	TRBJ1-2	TRBD1	TRBV28	-	TGCGCCAGCAGCTCTGGGACAGCGAACTATGGCTACACCTTC	CASSSGTANYGYTF
18	TRBJ1-5	-	TRBV29-1	-	TGCAGCGTTAACCGTCGGAAAACAAAACAGGATCCTAGAAGTTCCGGGCATTTT	CSVNRRKTKQDPRSSGHF
15	TRBJ1-2	-	TRBV12-3/TRBV12-4	few	TGTGCCAGCAGTTTGTATGGGGCAGGTTTATATGGCTACACCTTC	CASSLYGAGLYGYTF
13	TRBJ1-1	-	TRBV12-3/TRBV12-4	few	TGTGCCAGCAGCCGAAATGCGGACACTGAAGCTTTCTTT	CASSRNADTEAFF
16	TRBJ2-7	TRBD1	TRBV10-3	-	TGTGCCATCAGGGCCAACCGGGACAGGGATTCATACGAGCAGTACTTC	CAIRANRDRDSYEQYF
15	TRBJ2-7	-	TRBV4-1	-	TGCGCCAGCAGCCAAGAAGGCCTTGTCTCCTACGAGCAGTACTTC	CASSQEGLVSYEQYF
16	TRBJ1-6	-	TRBV5-1	few	TGCGCCAGCAGCTTGGGCCGGAGCTCCTATAATTCACCCCTCCACTTT	CASSLGRSSYNSPLHF
15	TRBJ1-5	-	TRBV27	few	TGTGCCAGCCGAAACAGTGTTTATAGCAATCAGCCCCAGCATTTT	CASRNSVYSNQPQHF
14	TRBJ1-5	-	TRBV6-2/TRBV6-3	-	TGTGCCAGCAGTTACTCGGGAGGAGGGCAGCCCCAGCATTTT	CASSYSGGGQPQHF
12	TRBJ2-3	-	TRBV5-1	-	TGCGCCAGCAGCTCGACTTTAGATACGCAGTATTTT	CASSSTLDTQYF
16	TRBJ1-6	-	TRBV7-9	many	TGTGCCAGCAGCCTATCCCGGGGCAGTCGTAATTCACCCCTCCACTTT	CASSLSRGSRNSPLHF
14	TRBJ1-4	-	TRBV6-5	-	TGTGCCAGCACGTTTAGGGGGACTAATGAAAAACTGTTTTTT	CASTFRGTNEKLFF
13	TRBJ1-1	TRBD1	TRBV28	-	TGTGCCAGCATTACCGGGACAGGTACTGAAGCTTTCTTT	CASITGTGTEAFF
12	TRBJ1-1	-	TRBV5-1	-	TGCGCCAGCAGCTTGGAGGGCACTGAAGCTTTCTTT	CASSLEGTEAFF
10	TRBJ1-1	-	TRBV29-1	-	TGCAGCGTTGTGAGGACTGAAGCTTTCTTT	CSVVRTEAFF
14	TRBJ1-1	TRBD1	TRBV4-3	-	TGCGCCAGCAGCCAACTCAGGGGGTATGGGGAAGCTTTCTTT	CASSQLRGYGEAFF
12	TRBJ1-1	-	TRBV14	few	TGTGCCAGCAGCCCTGGGCCACGTTGGGCTTTCTTT	CASSPGPRWAFF
16	TRBJ2-1	TRBD1	TRBV20-1	-	TGCAGTGCTACCTCCCCAGGGACAGGGGCTGACAATGAGCAGTTCTTC	CSATSPGTGADNEQFF
14	TRBJ1-1	-	TRBV20-1	once	TGCAGTGCTGCGAGGGAGGCCATGAACACTGAAGCTTTCTTT	CSAAREAMNTEAFF
14	TRBJ2-7	TRBD2	TRBV20-1	once	TGCAGTGCCCCCCACCAAGCGGGGGGCGGCGAGCAGTACTTC	CSAPHQAGGGEQYF
15	TRBJ1-2	-	TRBV10-3	few	TGTGCCATCAGTTCCCAGGGGAAGGGGGACTATGGCTACACCTTC	CAISSQGKGDYGYTF
12	TRBJ1-5	-	TRBV6-5	-	TGTGCCAGCAGTCCGAACGGGCAGCCCCAGCATTTT	CASSPNGQPQHF
13	TRBJ1-1	-	TRBV5-1	-	TGCGCCAGCAGCCGGGAAGGGAACACTGAAGCTTTCTTT	CASSREGNTEAFF
12	TRBJ1-5	-	TRBV28	many	TGTGCCAGCAGTTGGGGAAATCAGCCCCAGCATTTT	CASSWGNQPQHF
14	TRBJ2-1	-	TRBV3-1	-	TGTGCCAGCAGCCAAGATCGGGAACTTAATGAGCAGTTCTTC	CASSQDRELNEQFF
14	TRBJ1-3	-	TRBV6-5	-	TGTGCCAGCAGTTACCTCGCGACTGGAAACACCATATATTTT	CASSYLATGNTIYF
14	TRBJ1-2	-	TRBV21-1	-	TGTGCCAGCAGCCCAGTCAGGGGGCTCGGTGGCTACACCTTC	CASSPVRGLGGYTF
15	TRBJ1-1	-	TRBV5-1	many	TGCGCCAGCAGCTTCGGGTCGGGATATGGCACTGAAGCTTTCTTT	CASSFGSGYGTEAFF
16	TRBJ1-4	-	TRBV25-1	few	TGTGCCAGCAGTGATCCTCGTCGTCAGGGAGGAGAAAAACTGTTTTTT	CASSDPRRQGGEKLFF
13	TRBJ1-2	TRBD1	TRBV20-1	-	TGCAGTGCAGGGGACAGCCAGCGCTATGGCTACACCTTC	CSAGDSQRYGYTF
17	TRBJ1-1	TRBD1	TRBV5-1	-	TGCGCCAGCAGCTTATCTCTTTTAACAGGGGTGAACACTGAAGCTTTCTTT	CASSLSLLTGVNTEAFF